The 6 T cell receptor beta chains reported below all come from one sample, sequenced in a study of blood T cell repertoires in COVID-19. Profiling relied on immunoSEQ multiplex PCR, and the TCRdb table lists in-frame clones only, not all of them. The sample records fewer than 250,000 clones, roughly 80% being singletons. Sample: peripheral blood. These receptors came from a woman between 40 and 50 years old with active or convalescent COVID-19.

The rearrangement links TRBV6-5 to TRBJ1-6, with D tentatively TRBD1 (5 bases). CDR1 and CDR2 (germline): MNHEY, SVGAGI. There are 16 residues in the CDR3. Trimming removed 0 bases at V and 6 bases at J, with 12 bases between. CDR3 residues: CASSYSVGLGNSPLHF. CDR3 coding DNA: TGTGCCAGCAGTTACTCCGTGGGACTGGGTAATTCACCCCTCCACTTT.

This clone has a handful of counts. V usage is TRBV27 and J usage is TRBJ1-1, with TRBD1 as a possible D gene (5 bases). Trimming took 5 bases from V and 2 from J, leaving 12 bases between them. This CDR3 has 14 amino acids. The germline V gene has CDR1 MNHEY and CDR2 SMNVEV (reference sequence). In DNA form, the CDR3 reads TGTGCCAGCAGTGGAACAGGTTTCAACACTGAAGCTTTCTTT. Translated, it gives CASSGTGFNTEAFF.

This clone was counted a single time. This chain uses TRBV28 with TRBJ1-6; maybe TRBD1 (5 bases). CDR1 and CDR2 (germline): MDHEN, SYDVKM. Trimming stripped 5 bases from V and 2 bases from J, with 16 bases between. The CDR3 spans 17 residues. The CDR3 spells CASSGIAGLAYNSPLHF. The CDR3 DNA sequence: TGTGCCAGCAGTGGTATCGCGGGGCTTGCCTATAATTCACCCCTCCACTTT.

The V gene is TRBV5-1, the J gene TRBJ2-3; TRBD1 agrees at 7 bases. The length of the CDR3 is 15 residues. With 2 bases clipped from V and 0 bases from J, the junction kept 3 bases outside the gene matches. Germline CDR1 SGHRS, CDR2 YFSETQ. Written as DNA, the CDR3 is TGCGCCAGCAGCTTTTGGGGACAGAGCACAGATACGCAGTATTTT. This gives the protein CASSFWGQSTDTQYF.

The chain employs TRBV4-2 and TRBJ1-4; D is undetermined. This CDR3 has 16 residues. Germline V gene lookup returns CDR1 LGHNA and CDR2 YNFKEQ. Between the trimmed V and J ends, which lost 0 bases and 4 bases, there was a span of 12 bases. The CDR3 sequence: CASSQDLSSVNEKLFF. In nucleotides, the CDR3 is TGTGCCAGCAGCCAAGATCTAAGCTCTGTTAATGAAAAACTGTTTTTT.

This clone has only a few counts. The V and J genes are TRBV5-1 and TRBJ1-4, with D tentatively TRBD1 (6 bases). Germline-derived CDR1 and CDR2 are SGHRS and YFSETQ. This CDR3 region has 15 residues. The V end was cut by 5 bases, the J end by 5 bases, with 16 bases between. CDR3 residues: CASRSGDRPNEKLFF. The CDR3 bases are TGCGCCAGCAGGTCCGGAGACAGGCCAAATGAAAAACTGTTTTTT.